These T cell receptor beta chains were read from a single sample in a study of cytomegalovirus exposure and HLA in healthy donors. Method: immunoSEQ multiplex PCR; TCRdb's copy keeps in-frame clones and lacks some. This sample has about 190,000 clones, with 81% found just once. Sequencing was performed on PBMCs. These receptors all stem from a man aged 50 to 60 in good health and CMV-seronegative. CDR3s leave out the opening cysteine and the closing phenylalanine or tryptophan.

TRBV7-2	ASSLALGGTGNQPQH
TRBV5-6	ASSGTSGSPDTDTQY
TRBV11-2	ASSSWTGTDTQY
TRBV2	ASTEKGNRVSPLH
TRBV19	ASSRTTNYEQY
TRBV18	ASSPEVGEQY
TRBV6-5	ASSQRDRDTYEQY
TRBV4-1	ASSGTLTEAF
TRBV2	ASRARGETQY
TRBV7-9	ASSFENTQY
TRBV6-5	ASKLAGGRNEQF
TRBV27	ASSSPSGDGTDTQY
TRBV9	ASSARTDSGNTIY
TRBV7-2	ASSSRGWETQY
TRBV18	ASSHGTDRTTAQH
TRBV11-2	ASSPGLEGNYYGYT
TRBV7-2	ASSPGRGRNNQPQH
TRBV7-3	ASSSIPGNTIY
TRBV7-9	ASRPGTSGGMKQF
TRBV6-5	ASRRTSGGADEQF
TRBV30	ARQDTYEQY
TRBV5-4	ASSVGTSGEQY
TRBV6-5	ASSSRDSWPYEQY
TRBV6-1	ASSGRSLNEKLF
TRBV7-2	ASSLRQGANEKLF
TRBV29-1	SVEQQGVTVGYT